This TCR beta chain originates from a study of a mutant IDH1 vaccine in newly diagnosed glioma. Across the study: Beginning 4-6 weeks after radiotherapy alone, or with temozolomide cycles, vaccination took place.

In its sample, this clone was seen a few times. The antigen is unknown. Study-wide results and caveats: Seemingly, top peripheral T cell clonotype changes bore no relation to pseudoprogression.

Only in-frame clones appear in the TCRdb table, and some are missing; sequencing was by immunoSEQ multiplex PCR. Among about 53,000 clones listed, under 90% were seen once. The time point was: week 5, during vaccination. Vaccination used 300 ug of mutant IDH1 20-mer peptide per dose, with topical imiquimod. Each of the donors came in with new WHO grade 3 or 4 astrocytomas that were IDH1-mutant and ATRX-lost. The CDR3 loop spans 13 amino acids. Germline-derived CDR1 and CDR2 are SQVTM and ANQGSEA. Trimming cost V 4 bases and J 5 bases, with 14 bases left between them. The V call is TRBV29-1, the J call TRBJ1-1, with D hard to call. The sequence came from a woman aged 45-59 years with glioma. Sequenced material: PBMCs, taken from a glioma patient whose treatment included an IDH1 peptide vaccine. This chain's CDR3 is CSVVRAMGTEAFF. CDR3 nucleotide sequence: TGCAGCGTTGTAAGGGCCATGGGTACTGAAGCTTTCTTT.